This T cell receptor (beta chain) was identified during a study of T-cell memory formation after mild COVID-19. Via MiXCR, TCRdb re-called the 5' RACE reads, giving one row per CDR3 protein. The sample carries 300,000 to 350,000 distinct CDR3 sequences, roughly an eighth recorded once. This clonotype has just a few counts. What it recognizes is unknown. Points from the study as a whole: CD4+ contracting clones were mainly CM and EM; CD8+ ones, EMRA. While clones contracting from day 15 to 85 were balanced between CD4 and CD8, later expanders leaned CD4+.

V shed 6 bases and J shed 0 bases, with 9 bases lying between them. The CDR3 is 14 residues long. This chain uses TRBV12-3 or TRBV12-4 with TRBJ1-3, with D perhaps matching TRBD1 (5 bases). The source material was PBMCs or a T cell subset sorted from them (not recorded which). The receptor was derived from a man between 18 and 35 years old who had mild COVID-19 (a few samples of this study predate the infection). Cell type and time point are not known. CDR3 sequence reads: CASREQVSGNTIYF. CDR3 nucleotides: TGTGCCAGCAGGGAACAGGTCTCTGGAAACACCATATATTTT.